This record concerns one T cell receptor beta chain sequence. This clonotype is categorized as medium-sized (0.01 to 0.1%). The antigen this receptor binds is unknown. No base quality values were provided; no much bigger clone lies one nucleotide off. Libraries were constructed by PCR. DNA from cultured CD4+ T cells underwent TCR sequencing with the Oncomine TCR Beta short-read assay at the Johns Hopkins FTIC core. Genomic DNA was extracted from the cultured CD4+ T cells with the QIAamp micro DNA kit. Oncomine TCR Beta libraries made from cultured CD4+ T cells were pooled using unique dual indexes and sequenced on an Illumina iSeq 100. From the authors' description of their analysis: Non-productive sequences were filtered out, and CDR3s that did not start with C, did not end with F or W, or were shorter than 7 amino acids were discarded. The MANAFEST web application was used to identify antigen-specific clonotypes by comparing peptide-stimulated wells against reference wells and other culture wells. For a clone to be called positive, the clone needed an FDR below 0.05, an odds ratio above 5, and a productive frequency above 0.1% in at least two of three replicate wells. Clonotypes that were significantly expanded in both SARS-CoV-2 spike wells and at least one common cold coronavirus spike condition were defined as cross-reactive. Similarity between CDR3 sequences was evaluated in R version 3.6.1 using Levenshtein distances (stringdist) and unrooted phylogenetic trees (ape). Starting from the raw public reads, TCRdb applied fastp trimming at Q25, assembled clones with MiXCR and retained in-frame beta chains. Rows with a matching CDR3 protein are joined into one entry that keeps the most common DNA and genes. The V and J calls and clone size are TCRdb's, not the authors'. The sample table holds 10,000 to 15,000 distinct CDR3 sequences, of which roughly 80% were seen once. About a tenth of the sample comes from the top ten.

These data are taken from a study of vaccination and CD4 T cells after COVID-19 (dated by TCRdb to the early 2020s). For context, the study as a whole: Every convalescent patient had a positive nasal swab PCR test for SARS-CoV-2, with mild disease in nine patients and severe disease in one. The convalescent cohort comprised six males and four females, including two Hispanic individuals, seven Caucasians, two Asians and one multiracial person. Post-COVID blood samples from convalescent patients were collected a median of around 110 days after diagnosis, with a range of roughly 30 to 161 days. Culture stimuli were overlapping spike peptide pools from SARS-CoV-2 and from the common cold coronaviruses HCoV-NL63, HCoV-OC43 and HCoV-229E. Post-vaccine blood samples were taken a median of approximately 76 days after the second vaccine dose, with a range of about 13 to 250 days. In over 8 COVID-19 convalescent patients and a handful of infection-naive healthy vaccine recipients, the spike-specific CD4+ TCR repertoire before mRNA vaccination was compared with the repertoire after mRNA vaccination. As controls, cultures received a CEFX viral epitope pool (the positive control), an HIV-1 Nef peptide pool (the negative control), or no peptide at all. Each participant got two doses of either the Pfizer-BioNTech BNT162b2 vaccine (n=8) or the Moderna mRNA-1273 vaccine (n=2). Paper-wide results and their limitations: Among convalescent patients, a median around 83% of the SARS-CoV-2-reactive clones seen after vaccination appeared only after vaccination, which suggests priming specific to the vaccine. Of the vaccine-specific clones in convalescent patients, 304 of 307, or nearly all, reacted only to SARS-CoV-2 spike and did not cross-react with common cold coronaviruses. The median number of SARS-CoV-2-reactive clonotypes rose from around 20 after infection to around 40 after vaccination, but the change was not significant. Relatively few convalescent patients were included in the study, and early timepoints after natural infection were not analyzed.

The CDR3 covers 15 residues, taking in both the cysteine and the phenylalanine. The read is trimmed to its CDR3 DNA, 45 bases read in frame from base 1. As encoded in the germline V gene (reference sequence), CDR1 is LNHDA while CDR2 is SQIVND. Unmatched junction bases come to 8, with V trimmed by 3 bases and J by 5 bases. This specimen's treatment or condition label, per the study, means: approximately 10-day PBMC culture with coronavirus spike peptide pools or control peptides (ViraFEST assay). To expand antigen-specific T cells with peptide pools and then pick out the expanded clonotypes through TCR sequencing, the study relied on the ViraFEST assay. The convalescent patients' positive SARS-CoV-2 PCR tests were from March to December 2020, which was before the Alpha, Beta and Delta variants emerged in the United States. Each well held approximately 2 million PBMCs cultured in IMDM containing approximately 5% human AB serum and 9 to 10 IU/ml IL-2, with 10 ug/ml peptide pools added. On days 3 and 7, half of the culture medium was replaced with fresh IL-2-containing medium. Once the cells had been in culture for 10 days, the EasySep CD4+ T cell isolation kit was used to isolate CD4+ T cells by negative selection. PBMCs were separated from whole blood using Ficoll-Paque Plus gradient centrifugation and then either used fresh or cryopreserved at -140C. Triplicate wells were generally used for each culture condition.

Sequencing used CD4+ T cells from blood, cultured in vitro. The rearranged chain carries TRBV19 and TRBJ1-1, and 8 bases in between align with TRBD1. The receptor's source is a human donor who had recovered from COVID-19. For the CDR3, the sequence is CASSILYRGRTEAFF. The nucleotides read TGTGCCAGTAGTATTCTGTACAGGGGGAGGACTGAAGCTTTCTTT.